This entry lists 14 T cell receptor beta chains sequenced from one sample in a study of neoadjuvant anti-PD-1 for oral cavity cancer. Using immunoSEQ multiplex PCR, the repertoire was profiled, and TCRdb retains in-frame clones only, with some absent. The profile covers tens of thousands of clones, with around 80% appearing a single time and 3% to 3.5% taken by the ten largest. The sample in question was PBMCs, obtained before nivolumab (anti-PD-1) treatment. The source is a person aged 35-79 years with oral cavity squamous cell carcinoma.

The chain's CDR3 is CASSESGGSTDTQYF. CDR3 nucleotide sequence: TGCGCCAGCAGTGAGTCTGGCGGGAGCACAGATACGCAGTATTTT. The chain uses TRBV10-1 and TRBJ2-3; D possibly corresponds to TRBD2 (5 bases). CDR1 is WNHNN and CDR2 is SYGVQD in the germline V gene (reference sequence). This CDR3 is built from 15 residues. Between the trimmed V and J ends, which lost 0 bases and 0 bases, there was a span of 7 bases.

The rearrangement links TRBV6-5 to TRBJ1-2; D is unclear. The CDR3 has 14 residues. V gave up 0 bases and J gave up 1 base, with 6 bases separating them. Germline CDR1 and CDR2: MNHEY and SVGAGI. CDR3 sequence reads: CASSYSANNYGYTF. The CDR3 nucleotides read TGTGCCAGCAGTTACTCAGCCAATAACTATGGCTACACCTTC.

The chain combines TRBV4-1 with TRBJ2-3, with D perhaps given as TRBD1 or TRBD2 (5 bases each). The CDR3 runs 14 residues. Germline V gives CDR1 MGHRA, CDR2 YSYEKL. V was clipped by 2 bases and J by 4 bases, with 10 bases between them. CDR3 region: CASSQLGGSDTQYF. For the CDR3, the DNA is TGCGCCAGCAGCCAACTTGGGGGATCAGATACGCAGTATTTT.

The J gene is TRBJ2-7, the V gene TRBV11-2, with D possibly matching TRBD1 (5 bases). The CDR3 has 14 amino acids. The V end lost 1 base, the J end lost 3 bases, and 10 bases lay between the germline ends. Germline lookup yields CDR1 SGHAT and CDR2 FQNNGV. The CDR3 loop is CASSLGRTNYEQYF. The CDR3 region has the DNA TGTGCCAGCAGCTTAGGCCGGACAAACTACGAGCAGTACTTC.

Of note for this clone: Different DNA sequences within this sample yield the same CDR3. The chain has TRBV30 and TRBJ1-1, with a possible D match to TRBD1 (5 bases). This CDR3 contains 13 residues. V was clipped by 0 bases and J by 5 bases, with 10 bases between them. Germline V CDR1 and CDR2: GTSNPN, SVGIG (reference sequence). The CDR3 protein is CAWSVGGRTEAFF. The CDR3 DNA sequence: TGTGCCTGGAGTGTGGGGGGACGTACTGAAGCTTTCTTT.

The CDR3 coding sequence is TGTGCCAGCAGCTTAGAGTTTTACGAGCAGTACTTC. Protein product: CASSLEFYEQYF. The V and J genes are TRBV7-9 and TRBJ2-7; the D is unclear. CDR1 and CDR2 (germline): SEHNR, FQNEAQ (reference sequence). V lost 1 base to trimming and J lost 4 bases, with 5 bases between them. This CDR3 spans 12 amino acids.

The rearrangement uses TRBV9 and TRBJ2-1; TRBD2 agrees at 12 bases. The CDR3 has 15 amino acids. Per the germline V gene, CDR1 is SGDLS and CDR2 is YYNGEE. V lost 2 bases and J lost 4; bases outside the gene matches: 1. In DNA form, the CDR3 reads TGTGCCAGCAGCGTCCTAGCGGGAGGGTACAATGAGCAGTTCTTC. This encodes CASSVLAGGYNEQFF.

This rearrangement joins TRBV2 to TRBJ2-7; 10 bases agree with TRBD2. The junction had 10 bases not matched to a gene; V was cut back by 6 bases and J by 5 bases. Germline CDR1 and CDR2: SNHLY and FYNNEI. CDR3 length: 15 amino acids. DNA of the CDR3: TGTGCCAGCAGACCCCGCAGCGGGGGGGCCCACGAGCAGTACTTC. It encodes CASRPRSGGAHEQYF.

The genes are TRBV2 and TRBJ2-2, with 13 bases lining up with TRBD2. The CDR3 runs 16 residues. Germline V gene sequence: CDR1 SNHLY, CDR2 FYNNEI. J lost 4 bases, V lost 6 bases, and 5 bases had no gene match. The CDR3 protein is CASRRTSGGPTGELFF. The CDR3 nucleotides are TGTGCCAGCAGGCGGACTAGCGGGGGCCCCACCGGGGAGCTGTTTTTT. The entire variable domain, with the rest obtained from reference TRBV2 and TRBJ2-2, is as follows: EPEVTQTPSHQVTQMGQEVILRCVPISNHLYFYWYRQILGQKVEFLVSFYNNEISEKSEIFDDQFSVERPDGSNFTLKIRSTKLEDSAMYFCASRRTSGGPTGELFFGEGSRLTVL.

The chain combines TRBV30 with TRBJ2-2; 10 bases fit TRBD2. The V and J ends lost 3 bases and 3 bases, in that order; junction bases with no gene match: 4. Germline V gives CDR1 GTSNPN, CDR2 SVGIG (reference sequence). The CDR3 has 15 amino acids. The DNA of the CDR3 is TGTGCCTGGAGCCTAGCGGGGGTACACACCGGGGAGCTGTTTTTT. Its protein product is CAWSLAGVHTGELFF. Together with reference TRBV30 and TRBJ2-2, the CDR3 gives the full variable domain: SQTIHQWPATLVQPVGSPLSLECTVEGTSNPNLYWYRQAAGRGLQLLFYSVGIGQISSEVPQNLSASRPQDRQFILSSKKLLLSDSGFYLCAWSLAGVHTGELFFGEGSRLTVL.

The gene calls are TRBV29-1 and TRBJ2-7, with 9 bases identical to TRBD1. Germline CDR1 SQVTM, CDR2 ANQGSEA. V trimming: 4 bases; J trimming: 2 bases; junction bases outside the gene matches: 15. CDR3 length equals 17 residues. The CDR3 DNA is TGCAGCGTTGGAAAGGGAAGACGAAGGACAGGGGCCTACGAGCAGTACTTC. It is translated as CSVGKGRRRTGAYEQYF.

The rearrangement links TRBV30 to TRBJ2-7, with D perhaps matching TRBD1 (6 bases). V was clipped by 0 bases and J by 4 bases, with 19 bases between them. There are 16 residues in the CDR3. Germline V CDR1 and CDR2: GTSNPN, SVGIG (reference sequence). The CDR3 protein is CAWSVEGRGLVYEQYF. The CDR3 DNA is TGTGCCTGGAGTGTAGAGGGCAGGGGATTAGTTTACGAGCAGTACTTC.

On this clone: This specimen includes other DNA sequences encoding the same CDR3. The rearrangement joins TRBV6-5 to TRBJ2-6; the D is unclear. This CDR3 has 13 residues. V lost 0 bases and J 3 bases, leaving 0 bases between the germline ends. CDR1 MNHEY and CDR2 SVGAGI come from the germline V gene. The CDR3 DNA is TGTGCCAGCAGTTACTCTGGGGCCAACGTCCTGACTTTC. Its translation is CASSYSGANVLTF.

V usage is TRBV5-6 and J usage is TRBJ1-6; 7 bases align to TRBD1. Trimming removed 4 bases from V and 7 bases from J; junction bases left unmatched: 5. Germline CDR1 and CDR2: SGHDT and YYEEEE. The CDR3 sequence is 14 residues long. The CDR3 loop is CASSPGQKNSPLHF. CDR3 DNA sequence: TGTGCCAGCAGCCCGGGACAGAAGAATTCACCCCTCCACTTT.